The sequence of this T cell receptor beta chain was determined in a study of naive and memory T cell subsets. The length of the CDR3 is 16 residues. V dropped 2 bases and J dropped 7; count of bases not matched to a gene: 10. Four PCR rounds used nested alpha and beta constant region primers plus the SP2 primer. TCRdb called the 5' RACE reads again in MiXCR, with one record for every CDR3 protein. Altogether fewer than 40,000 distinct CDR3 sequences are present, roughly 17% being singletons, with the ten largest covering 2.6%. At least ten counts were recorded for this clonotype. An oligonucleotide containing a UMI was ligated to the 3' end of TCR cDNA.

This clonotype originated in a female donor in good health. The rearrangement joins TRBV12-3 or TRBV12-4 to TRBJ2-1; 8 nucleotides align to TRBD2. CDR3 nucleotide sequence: TGTGCCAGCAGTTTATCTGGCGGGGGGACGGTAAATGAGCAGTTCTTC. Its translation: CASSLSGGGTVNEQFF.